Here is one T cell receptor (beta chain) with its context. This sample stems from a study of blood T cell repertoires in COVID-19. Background on the study: Nucleic acid was either cDNA or gDNA, and it came from T cells, B-cell-depleted T cells, or PBMCs.

Data came from immunoSEQ multiplex PCR; TCRdb stores just in-frame clones and leaves some out. This table has more than 65,000 clones, 65% to 80% appearing once. CDR3 length equals 14 residues. Trimming left V 6 bases short and J 8 bases short, with 14 bases between. In germline, CDR1 is MNHEY, CDR2 SVGAGI. The clonotype originates from a woman older than 75 with active or convalescent COVID-19. What was sequenced was peripheral blood. This chain joins TRBV6-5 and TRBJ1-6, with D possibly TRBD1 on 6 matching bases. CDR3 sequence (DNA): TGTGCCAGCAGGCCACAGGGAATCCATTCACCCCTCCACTTT. Protein sequence: CASRPQGIHSPLHF.